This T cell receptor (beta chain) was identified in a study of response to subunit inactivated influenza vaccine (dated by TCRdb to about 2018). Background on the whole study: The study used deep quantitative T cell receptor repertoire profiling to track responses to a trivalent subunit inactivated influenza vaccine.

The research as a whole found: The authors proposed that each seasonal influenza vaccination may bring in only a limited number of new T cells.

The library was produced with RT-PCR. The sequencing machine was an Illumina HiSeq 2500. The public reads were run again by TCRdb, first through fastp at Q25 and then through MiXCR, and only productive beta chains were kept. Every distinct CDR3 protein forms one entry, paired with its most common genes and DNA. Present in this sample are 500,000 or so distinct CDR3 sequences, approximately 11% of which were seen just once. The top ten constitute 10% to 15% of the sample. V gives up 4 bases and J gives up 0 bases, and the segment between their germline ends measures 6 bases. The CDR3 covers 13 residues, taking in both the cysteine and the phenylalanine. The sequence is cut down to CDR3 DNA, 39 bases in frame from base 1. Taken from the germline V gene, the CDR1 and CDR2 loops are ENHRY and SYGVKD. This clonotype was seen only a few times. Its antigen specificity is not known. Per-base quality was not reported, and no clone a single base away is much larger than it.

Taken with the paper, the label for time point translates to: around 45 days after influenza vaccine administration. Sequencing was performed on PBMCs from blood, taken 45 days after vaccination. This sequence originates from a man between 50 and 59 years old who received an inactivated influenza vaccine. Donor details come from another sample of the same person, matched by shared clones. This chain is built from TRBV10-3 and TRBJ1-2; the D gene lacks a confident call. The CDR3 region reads CAISVGPNYGYTF. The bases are TGTGCCATCAGTGTCGGACCTAACTATGGCTACACCTTC.